This record looks at one T cell receptor (beta chain) sequence and its context. Its antigen is not identified. CDR1 DFQATT and CDR2 SNEGSKA come from the germline V gene (reference sequence). The CDR3 runs 11 residues. The data derive from a study of CXCR3-negative and CXCR3-positive naive CD8 T cells. Whole-study findings and limits: Naive CXCR3-negative and CXCR3-positive cells had similar TRBV-TRBJ usage; memory differed.

Carrying UMI labels, the TRB cDNA libraries were prepared through 5' RACE. One entry per CDR3 protein, without DNA, is what TCRdb gives after re-calling the 5' RACE reads. This sample lists 45,000 to 55,000 distinct CDR3 sequences; its ten largest clones have over 14%. Sequenced: memory CD8+ T cells from blood. The chain couples TRBV20-1 to TRBJ2-7. The receptor's source is a human donor in good health. Some clones in this sample may be carry-over from other donors' samples. CDR3 region: CSARRIYEQYF.